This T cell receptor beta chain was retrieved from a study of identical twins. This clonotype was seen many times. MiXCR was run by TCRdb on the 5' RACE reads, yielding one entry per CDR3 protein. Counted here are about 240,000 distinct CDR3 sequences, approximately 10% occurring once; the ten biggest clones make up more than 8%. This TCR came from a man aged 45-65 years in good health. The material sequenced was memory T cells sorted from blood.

The CDR3 bases are TGTGCCAGTAGTCCCAACCTCCGCACAGGAACCACAGATACGCAGTATTTT. It yields the protein CASSPNLRTGTTDTQYF. The chain has TRBV19 and TRBJ2-3; possible D gene TRBD1, 5 bases. Germline CDR1 is LNHDA and CDR2 is SQIVND (reference sequence). Trimming stripped 5 bases from V and 2 bases from J, with 20 bases between. This CDR3 is 17 amino acids long.